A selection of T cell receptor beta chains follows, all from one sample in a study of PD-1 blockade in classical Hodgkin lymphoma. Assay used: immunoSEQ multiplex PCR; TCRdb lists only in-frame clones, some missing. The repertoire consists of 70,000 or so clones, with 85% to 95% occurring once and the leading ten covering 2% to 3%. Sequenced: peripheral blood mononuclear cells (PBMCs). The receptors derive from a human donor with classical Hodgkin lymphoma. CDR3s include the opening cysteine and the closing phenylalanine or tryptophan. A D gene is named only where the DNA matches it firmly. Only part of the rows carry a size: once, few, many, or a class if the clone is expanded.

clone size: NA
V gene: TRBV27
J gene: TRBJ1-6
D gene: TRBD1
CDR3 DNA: TGTGCCAGCCAGGACAGGGGTAATTCACCCCTCCACTTT
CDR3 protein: CASQDRGNSPLHF

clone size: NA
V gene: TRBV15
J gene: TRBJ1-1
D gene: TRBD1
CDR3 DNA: TGTGCCACCAGCAGAGATAAGGGGGCTAACACTGAAGCTTTCTTT
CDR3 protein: CATSRDKGANTEAFF

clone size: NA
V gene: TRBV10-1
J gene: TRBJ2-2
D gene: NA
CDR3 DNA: TGCGCCAGCAGCCCCCGGGGGATAGCGGCACAAGGGGGGGAGCTGTTTTTT
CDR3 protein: CASSPRGIAAQGGELFF

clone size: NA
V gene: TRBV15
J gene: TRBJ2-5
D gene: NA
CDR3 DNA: TGTGCCACCAGCACCCCCGCGGGGACCCAGTACTTC
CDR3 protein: CATSTPAGTQYF

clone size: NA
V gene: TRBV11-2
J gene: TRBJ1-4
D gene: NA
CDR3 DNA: TGTGCCAGCAGCTTCCGAGTGGTCCCGGGCAGAGACGAAAAACTGTTTTTT
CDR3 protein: CASSFRVVPGRDEKLFF

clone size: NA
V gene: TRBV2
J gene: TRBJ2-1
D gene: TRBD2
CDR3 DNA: TGTGCCAGCAGAGGACTAGCGGGATTGTTCTTC
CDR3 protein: CASRGLAGLFF

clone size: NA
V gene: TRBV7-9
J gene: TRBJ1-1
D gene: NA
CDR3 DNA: TGTGCCAGCAGCAAAAGACGGGACACTGAAGCTTTCTTT
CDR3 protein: CASSKRRDTEAFF

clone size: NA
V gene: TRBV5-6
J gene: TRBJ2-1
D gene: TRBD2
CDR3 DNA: TGTGCCAGCAGCTGGACTAGCGGGGCCTACAATGAGCAGTTCTTC
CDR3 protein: CASSWTSGAYNEQFF

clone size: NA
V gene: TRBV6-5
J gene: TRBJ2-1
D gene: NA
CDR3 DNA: TGTGCCAGCAGTTACTCGGCGGGAACCTACAATGAGCAGTTCTTC
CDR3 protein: CASSYSAGTYNEQFF

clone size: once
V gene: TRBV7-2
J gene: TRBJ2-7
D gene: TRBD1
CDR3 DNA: TGTGCCAGCAGCCGACGACAGGGGTGGTACGAGCAGTACTTC
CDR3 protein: CASSRRQGWYEQYF

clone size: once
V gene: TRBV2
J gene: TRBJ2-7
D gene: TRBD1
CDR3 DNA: TGTGCCAGTACAGGGGATTGGGCCTACGAGCAGTACTTC
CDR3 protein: CASTGDWAYEQYF

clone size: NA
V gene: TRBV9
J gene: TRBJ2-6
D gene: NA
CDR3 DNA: TGTGCCAGCAACCGGGACCCGCCGGGCGTCCTGACTTTC
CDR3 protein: CASNRDPPGVLTF

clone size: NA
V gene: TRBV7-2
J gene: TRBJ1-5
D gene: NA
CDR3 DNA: TGTGCCAGCAGCCGTGGGGGGGGCGGCAATCAGCCCCAGCATTTT
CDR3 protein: CASSRGGGGNQPQHF

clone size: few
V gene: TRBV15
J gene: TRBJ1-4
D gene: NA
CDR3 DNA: TGTGCCACCAGCAGGGGGCGAGGCGAAAAACTGTTTTTT
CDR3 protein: CATSRGRGEKLFF

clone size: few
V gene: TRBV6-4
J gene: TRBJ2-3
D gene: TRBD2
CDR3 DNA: TGTGCCAGCAGTGACTCCTCCGGGGGGGGGACAGATACGCAGTATTTT
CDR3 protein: CASSDSSGGGTDTQYF

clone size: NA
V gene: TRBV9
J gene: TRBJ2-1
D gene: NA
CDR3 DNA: TGTGCCAGCAGCGCTAGGTTGTTGGACGCTAGCTCCTACAATGAGCAGTTCTTC
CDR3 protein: CASSARLLDASSYNEQFF

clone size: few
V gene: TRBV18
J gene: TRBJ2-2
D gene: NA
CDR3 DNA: TGTGCCAGCTCACCGACGATTTACACCGGGGAGCTGTTTTTT
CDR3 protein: CASSPTIYTGELFF

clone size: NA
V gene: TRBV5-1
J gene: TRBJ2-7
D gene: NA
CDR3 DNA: TGCGCCAGCAGCTTGGCGGGAACCCCCTACGAGCAGTACTTC
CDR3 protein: CASSLAGTPYEQYF

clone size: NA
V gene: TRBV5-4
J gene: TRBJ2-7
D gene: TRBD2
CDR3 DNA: TGTGCCAGCAGCTTGGGGCGTACTAGCGGGAGTTCCGAGCAGTACTTC
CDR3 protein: CASSLGRTSGSSEQYF

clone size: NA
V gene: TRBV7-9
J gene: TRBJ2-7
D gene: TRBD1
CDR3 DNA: TGTGCCAGCAGTGGACAGGATAAGGAGCAGTACTTC
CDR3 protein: CASSGQDKEQYF

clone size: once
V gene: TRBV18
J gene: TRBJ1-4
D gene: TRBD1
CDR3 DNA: TGTGCCAGCTCACTCGAAACCCCAGGGGGGGAAAAACTGTTTTTT
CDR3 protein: CASSLETPGGEKLFF

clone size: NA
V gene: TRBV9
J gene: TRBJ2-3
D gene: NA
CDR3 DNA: TGTGCCAGCAGCGGGGTAGCAGGCACAGATACGCAGTATTTT
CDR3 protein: CASSGVAGTDTQYF

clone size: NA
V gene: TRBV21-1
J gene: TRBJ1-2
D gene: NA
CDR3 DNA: TGTGCCAGCAGCAAAGCGCCATTCGGACAGCCCTATGGCTACACCTTC
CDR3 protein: CASSKAPFGQPYGYTF

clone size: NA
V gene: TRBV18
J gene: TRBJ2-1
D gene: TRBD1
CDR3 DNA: TGTGCCAGCTCACTTAACCCGGGACAGGGAGGTACAAATGAGCAGTTCTTC
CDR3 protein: CASSLNPGQGGTNEQFF

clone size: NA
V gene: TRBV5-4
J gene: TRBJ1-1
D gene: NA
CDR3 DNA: TGTGCCAGCAGCTTGGCCCTTGGACCGATTTTAACTGAAGCTTTCTTT
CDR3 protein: CASSLALGPILTEAFF

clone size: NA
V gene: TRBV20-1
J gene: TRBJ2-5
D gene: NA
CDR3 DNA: TGCAGTGCTAGAGGTTGGGAGACCCAGTACTTC
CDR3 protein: CSARGWETQYF

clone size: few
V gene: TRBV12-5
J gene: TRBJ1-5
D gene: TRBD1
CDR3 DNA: TGTGCTAGTGGCTCGAAGGGACAGGGTCCTCAGCCCCAGCATTTT
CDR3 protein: CASGSKGQGPQPQHF

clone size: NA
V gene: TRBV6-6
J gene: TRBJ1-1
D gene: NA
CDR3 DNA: TGTGCCACCCTGACAGTAACGAACACTGAAGCTTTCTTT
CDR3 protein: CATLTVTNTEAFF

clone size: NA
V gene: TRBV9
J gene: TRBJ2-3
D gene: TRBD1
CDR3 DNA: TGTGCCAGCAGCGTAGCCGGACAGGTCACAGATACGCAGTATTTT
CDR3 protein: CASSVAGQVTDTQYF